The subject of this entry is one T cell receptor (beta chain). TCRdb keeps only in-frame clones here, not all; method: immunoSEQ multiplex PCR. The sample contains around 160,000 clones, roughly 89% of which appear only once. The data were obtained in a study of blood T cell repertoires in COVID-19. J lost 4 bases, V lost 6 bases, and 11 bases had no gene match. CDR3 size: 15 residues. Germline V gene lookup returns CDR1 SGHTA and CDR2 FQGNSA. The receptor comes from a woman aged 45-65 years who had been exposed to COVID-19. This chain links TRBV7-2 with TRBJ2-5, with 7 bases matching TRBD2. The sample consisted of PBMCs or T cells enriched from blood (not recorded which). CDR3 protein: CASSSTLSGAETQYF. In DNA form, the CDR3 reads TGTGCCAGCAGTTCTACGCTAAGCGGGGCAGAGACCCAGTACTTC. Combining the CDR3 with reference TRBV7-2 and TRBJ2-5 gives the whole variable domain GAGVSQSPSNKVTEKGKDVELRCDPISGHTALYWYRQSLGQGLEFLIYFQGNSAPDKSGLPSDRFSAERTGGSVSTLTIQRTQQEDSAVYLCASSSTLSGAETQYFGPGTRLLVL.